A selection of T cell receptor beta chains follows, all from one sample in a study of T cell responses to AZD1222 COVID-19 vaccine. Produced via immunoSEQ multiplex PCR; TCRdb's table is partial and in-frame only. Of about 88,000 clones in the sample, about 90% were seen once. This specimen was peripheral blood, taken on day 0 of AZD1222 vaccination. These receptors were taken from an adult in good health. Both conserved end residues are part of each CDR3. The D gene is left open where the match is weak. Clone size is not always given. Where it is, it says once, few, many or a class for expanded clones.

.	TRBJ1-1	.	TRBV6-2/TRBV6-3	CASSFTSIPTVLNTEAFF	TGTGCCAGCAGTTTTACGAGTATCCCGACGGTGTTGAACACTGAAGCTTTCTTT
once	TRBJ2-7	.	TRBV28	CASSPRAEQYF	TGTGCCAGCAGTCCTAGGGCCGAGCAGTACTTC
.	TRBJ2-6	.	TRBV28	CASSLAGANVLTF	TGTGCCAGCAGTCTAGCTGGGGCCAACGTCCTGACTTTC
.	TRBJ1-6	.	TRBV6-5	CASRTGTENSPLHF	TGTGCCAGCAGGACCGGGACTGAGAATTCACCCCTCCACTTT
once	TRBJ2-2	.	TRBV19	CASSTQGGTGELFF	TGTGCCAGTAGTACCCAGGGCGGCACCGGGGAGCTGTTTTTT
.	TRBJ1-5	.	TRBV4-1	CASSQGVGNQPQHF	TGCGCCAGCAGCCAAGGGGTTGGCAATCAGCCCCAGCATTTT
.	TRBJ1-5	.	TRBV6-2/TRBV6-3	CASSPGWVSNQPQHF	TGTGCCAGCAGTCCAGGTTGGGTCAGCAATCAGCCCCAGCATTTT
.	TRBJ2-4	.	TRBV12-2	CASRFSGLAKNIQYF	TGTGCAAGTCGCTTTTCAGGGTTAGCCAAAAACATTCAGTACTTC
.	TRBJ2-1	TRBD1	TRBV7-2	CASTRQGHEQFF	TGTGCCAGCACACGACAGGGCCATGAGCAGTTCTTC
once	TRBJ1-4	.	TRBV7-9	CASSLVGLGEKLFF	TGTGCCAGCAGCCTTGTTGGGCTGGGTGAAAAACTGTTTTTT
.	TRBJ1-2	.	TRBV28	CASYDAGTLNYGYTF	TGTGCCAGCTACGACGCGGGGACCCTCAACTATGGCTACACCTTC
.	TRBJ2-2	.	TRBV30	CAWSGPGGSNTGELFF	TGTGCCTGGAGTGGTCCGGGCGGCAGTAACACCGGGGAGCTGTTTTTT
.	TRBJ1-6	TRBD1	TRBV27	CASSFRDRGNSPLHF	TGTGCCAGCAGTTTCAGGGACAGGGGCAATTCACCCCTCCACTTT